Listed here are 27 T cell receptor beta chains from one sample, sequenced in a study of vaccination effects on CD4 cells after COVID-19 (dated by TCRdb to the early 2020s). After less than 13 days of culture, CD4+ T cells were isolated with the EasySep CD4+ T cell isolation kit. Receptors were amplified or captured by the immunoSEQ multiplex PCR assay. The table was pulled from immuneACCESS by TCRdb, which kept in-frame rearrangements only. Such tables lose some clones; where checked, under half of the loss comes from unresolved V genes, and the rest has no known cause. Across this sample there are tens of thousands of clones, with about 72% seen only once. The ten largest clonotypes hold 20% to 25% of the sample. No antigens are known for them. The source material was CD4+ T cells from PBMCs cultured without peptide, sampled before COVID-19 vaccination. These receptors were taken from a human donor who had a prior SARS-CoV-2 infection.

This clone was counted a single time. J is TRBJ2-1 and V is TRBV5-1, with TRBD1 matching 10 bases. The CDR3 is 14 residues long. Germline CDR1 and CDR2: SGHRS and YFSETQ. V dropped 0 bases and J dropped 7; count of bases not matched to a gene: 1. Here the CDR3 DNA reads TGCGCCAGCAGCTTGGGACAGGGGGCTAATGAGCAGTTCTTC. Amino acid sequence: CASSLGQGANEQFF. The full variable domain, its missing parts supplied by reference TRBV5-1 and TRBJ2-1, is KAGVTQTPRYLIKTRGQQVTLSCSPISGHRSVSWYQQTPGQGLQFLFEYFSETQRNKGNFPGRFSGRQFSNSRSEMNVSTLELGDSALYLCASSLGQGANEQFFGPGTRLTVL.

V usage is TRBV20-1 and J usage is TRBJ2-5; TRBD2 might be the D (6 bases). This CDR3 has 13 amino acids. The V end lost 3 bases, the J end lost 12 bases, and 20 bases lay between the germline ends. Germline values: CDR1 DFQATT, CDR2 SNEGSKA (reference sequence). The CDR3 DNA sequence: TGCAGTGCTAGTTTGCCGCGCGCTAGCGCGGAGTACTTC. Translated: CSASLPRASAEYF.

V gene TRBV11-3 combines with J gene TRBJ1-1; D is perhaps TRBD1 (6 bases). Trimming left V 5 bases short and J 1 base short, with 11 bases between. Per germline, CDR1 SGHNT and CDR2 YENEEA. This CDR3 contains 14 residues. DNA of the CDR3: TGTGCCAGCAGCCTTAGGGGGGAGAACACTGAAGCTTTCTTT. As protein: CASSLRGENTEAFF.

This clone was seen only once. The J gene is TRBJ2-6, the V gene TRBV7-3, with D possibly TRBD2 on 5 matching bases. Trimming took off 4 bases at V and 1 base at J, with 11 bases between the two ends. Germline V CDR1 and CDR2: SGHTA, FQGTGA. The CDR3 runs to 16 residues. CDR3: CASSSVGGSGANVLTF. The CDR3 coding sequence is TGTGCCAGCAGCTCGGTGGGCGGGTCTGGGGCCAACGTCCTGACTTTC.

This rearrangement joins TRBV7-3 to TRBJ2-1, with TRBD2 identical over 14 bases. The CDR3 has 17 residues. With 3 bases clipped from V and 4 bases from J, the junction kept 5 bases outside the gene matches. Germline V gene lookup returns CDR1 SGHTA and CDR2 FQGTGA. The CDR3 is CASSFGTSGGKYNEQFF. The CDR3 nucleotides read TGTGCCAGCAGCTTCGGGACTAGCGGGGGCAAATACAATGAGCAGTTCTTC.

This chain connects TRBV6-1 to TRBJ1-6; D remains ambiguous. CDR3 size: 17 residues. Trimming cost V 1 base and J 7 bases, with 17 bases left between them. Germline values: CDR1 MNHNS, CDR2 SASEGT. The DNA of the CDR3 is TGTGCCAGCAGTGAAGTGTTCTCCGGGCTCGGCAATTCACCCCTCCACTTT. Amino acid sequence: CASSEVFSGLGNSPLHF.

The gene calls are TRBV27 and TRBJ2-7, with a possible D match to TRBD2 (5 bases). V was pared by 3 bases and J by 2 bases, with 11 bases between. Germline V lookup: CDR1 MNHEY, CDR2 SMNVEV (reference sequence). This CDR3 has 14 residues. The CDR3 DNA sequence: TGTGCCAGCAGTTTGGGAGAAGCCCCCTACGAGCAGTACTTC. This codes for CASSLGEAPYEQYF.

The J gene is TRBJ2-5, the V gene TRBV5-6; possible D gene TRBD2, 5 bases. V dropped 0 bases and J dropped 5 bases, with 11 bases sitting between them. Per germline, CDR1 SGHDT and CDR2 YYEEEE. The CDR3 runs 14 residues. CDR3 bases: TGTGCCAGCAGCTTGGGAGCGGCGGGCGAGACCCAGTACTTC. Protein: CASSLGAAGETQYF.

The chain uses TRBV9 and TRBJ1-2; 9 positions agree with TRBD1. V lost 0 bases and J lost 5; bases outside the gene matches: 8. Per germline, CDR1 SGDLS and CDR2 YYNGEE. This CDR3 has 16 residues. The CDR3 loop reads CASSVGDRALWYGYTF. CDR3 DNA sequence: TGTGCCAGCAGCGTAGGGGACAGGGCCCTCTGGTATGGCTACACCTTC.

The V gene is TRBV27, the J gene TRBJ2-1; 9 bases are shared with TRBD2. CDR3 length: 16 amino acids. V lost 4 bases, J lost 5 bases, and 9 bases stayed unmatched. The V gene's germline CDR1 is MNHEY and CDR2 SMNVEV (reference sequence). CDR3 amino acids: CASSSWVAGENNEQFF. In nucleotides, the CDR3 is TGTGCCAGCAGTTCCTGGGTAGCGGGGGAAAACAATGAGCAGTTCTTC.

This clone turned up a few times. V and J are TRBV4-2 and TRBJ1-2; no clear D gene. This CDR3 is built from 13 residues. V was shortened by 0 bases and J by 7 bases, with 9 bases between the two germline ends. Germline CDR1 is LGHNA and CDR2 is YNFKEQ. The CDR3 loop is CASSQELPVGYTF. The DNA for the CDR3 is TGTGCCAGCAGCCAAGAACTTCCAGTTGGCTACACCTTC.

The chain has TRBV6-5 and TRBJ2-7, with TRBD2 matching 9 bases. Germline CDR1 is MNHEY and CDR2 is SVGAGI. This CDR3 is 16 amino acids long. Losses at the gene ends were 2 bases for V and 2 bases for J; bases not matched to a gene: 7. CDR3 bases: TGTGCCAGCAGTTACCTTCCCAGCGGGAGGCCCTACGAGCAGTACTTC. It specifies CASSYLPSGRPYEQYF.

This clone occurred a few times. This chain joins TRBV4-1 and TRBJ2-1, with 8 bases fitting TRBD2. The CDR3 runs 14 residues. V lost 5 bases and J lost 7; bases outside the gene matches: 7. From germline, CDR1 is MGHRA and CDR2 YSYEKL. Written as DNA, the CDR3 is TGCGCCAGCAGCACACGGGGGGGCCCGAATGAGCAGTTCTTC. Translated: CASSTRGGPNEQFF.

This clone was detected only once. The chain employs TRBV24-1 and TRBJ1-1; possibly TRBD1 for D (5 bases). The germline CDR1 and CDR2 sequences are KGHDR and SFDVKD. The CDR3 consists of 13 residues. Trimming shortened V by 5 bases and J by 3 bases, and 9 bases separated the two germline ends. CDR3 protein: CATSAGTYTEAFF. DNA for the CDR3: TGTGCCACCAGTGCCGGGACGTACACTGAAGCTTTCTTT.

The sample holds one count of this clone. The genes are TRBV15 and TRBJ1-1; the D gene is possibly TRBD1 (5 bases). CDR3 size: 14 residues. The germline V gene has CDR1 LNHNV and CDR2 YYDKDF (reference sequence). Trimming shortened V by 4 bases and J by 8 bases, and 17 bases separated the two germline ends. The CDR3 is CATSTGAWRAEAFF. CDR3 in DNA: TGTGCCACCAGCACCGGGGCCTGGAGGGCCGAAGCTTTCTTT.

The genes are TRBV5-1 and TRBJ1-1, with a possible D match to TRBD1 (6 bases). The CDR3 runs 15 residues. V lost 0 bases, J lost 6 bases, and 15 bases lay in between. CDR1 SGHRS and CDR2 YFSETQ come from the germline V gene. This CDR3 reads CASSLEAGAVAEAFF. CDR3 DNA: TGCGCCAGCAGCTTGGAGGCAGGGGCGGTTGCTGAAGCTTTCTTT.

The rearrangement uses TRBV15 and TRBJ1-5; D not resolved. V shed 1 base and J shed 6 bases, with 13 bases lying between them. Germline values: CDR1 LNHNV, CDR2 YYDKDF (reference sequence). The CDR3 totals 15 residues. For the CDR3, the DNA is TGTGCCACCAGCAGAGGCCCGGGAAGAGTTCAGCCCCAGCATTTT. Protein: CATSRGPGRVQPQHF. Filled out from reference TRBV15 and TRBJ1-5, the complete variable domain reads DAMVIQNPRYQVTQFGKPVTLSCSQTLNHNVMYWYQQKSSQAPKLLFHYYDKDFNNEADTPDNFQSRRPNTSFCFLDIRSPGLGDTAMYLCATSRGPGRVQPQHFGDGTRLSIL.

The chain employs TRBV10-3 and TRBJ1-4, with a weak D call TRBD1 (6 bases). This CDR3 spans 16 amino acids. Germline assignment: CDR1 ENHRY and CDR2 SYGVKD. Trimming cost V 5 bases and J 4 bases, with 17 bases left between them. In DNA form, the CDR3 reads TGTGCCATCAGTCCCTCTCGAGGGGGGGATAATGAAAAACTGTTTTTT. It is translated as CAISPSRGGDNEKLFF.

The chain carries TRBV5-8 and TRBJ1-2; D is undetermined. The CDR3 spans 17 residues. Trimming removed 4 bases at V and 1 base at J, with 20 bases between. The V gene's germline CDR1 is SGHTS and CDR2 YDEGEE. The CDR3 sequence: CASSMALVTGLNYGYTF. For the CDR3, the DNA is TGTGCCAGCAGCATGGCATTGGTCACCGGGCTTAACTATGGCTACACCTTC.

CDR3 in DNA: TGTGCCAGCAGGATAGCGGGAGCTGGTGAGCAGTTCTTC. It specifies CASRIAGAGEQFF. This rearrangement joins TRBV25-1 to TRBJ2-1; 9 positions match TRBD2. This CDR3 is 13 amino acids long. After removal of 6 bases from V and 9 bases from J, the junction contained 6 bases not matched to a gene. Germline V gene lookup returns CDR1 MGHDK and CDR2 SYGVNS. Filled out from reference TRBV25-1 and TRBJ2-1, the complete variable domain reads EADIYQTPRYLVIGTGKKITLECSQTMGHDKMYWYQQDPGMELHLIHYSYGVNSTEKGDLSSESTVSRIRTEHFPLTLESARPSHTSQYLCASRIAGAGEQFFGPGTRLTVL.

The gene calls are TRBV2 and TRBJ2-3, with 10 bases matching TRBD1. Trimming at V came to 3 bases and at J to 3 bases, leaving 0 bases not matched to a gene. CDR3 size: 14 residues. Germline assignment: CDR1 SNHLY and CDR2 FYNNEI. This CDR3 reads CASSEDRGTDTQYF. CDR3 coding DNA: TGTGCCAGCAGTGAGGACAGGGGGACAGATACGCAGTATTTT.

The chain recombines TRBV9 with TRBJ2-7; a weak D match, TRBD2 (5 bases). The CDR3 is 16 amino acids. V lost 4 bases, J lost 6 bases, and 23 bases lay in between. Germline loops: CDR1 SGDLS, CDR2 YYNGEE. CDR3 nucleotide sequence: TGTGCCAGCAGCACAAACCCGGGGAGAGGTATGGGCGAGCAGTACTTC. This codes for CASSTNPGRGMGEQYF.

In its sample, this clone was seen a few times. The V call is TRBV4-2, the J call TRBJ2-2, with TRBD2 matching 9 bases. Trimming took 5 bases from V and 6 from J; bases not matched to a gene: 7. The CDR3 runs 15 residues. Germline V gene sequence: CDR1 LGHNA, CDR2 YNFKEQ. CDR3 sequence: CASSVPGLASGELFF. The CDR3 region has the DNA TGTGCCAGCAGCGTTCCGGGACTAGCCTCCGGGGAGCTGTTTTTT.

This CDR3 reads CASSFRTGGNEQFF. For the CDR3, the DNA is TGTGCCAGCAGCTTCCGGACAGGGGGCAATGAGCAGTTCTTC. This chain uses TRBV7-2 with TRBJ2-1, with 10 bases identical to TRBD1. V dropped 3 bases and J dropped 6; count of bases not matched to a gene: 2. The CDR3 runs to 14 residues. The germline CDR1 and CDR2 sequences are SGHTA and FQGNSA.

This chain joins TRBV20-1 and TRBJ2-2, with a weak D call TRBD1 (6 bases). Trimming stripped 3 bases from V and 2 bases from J, with 10 bases between. The CDR3 totals 14 residues. The germline V gene encodes CDR1 DFQATT and CDR2 SNEGSKA (reference sequence). The CDR3 DNA is TGCAGTGCTAGTAGGACAGCCAACACCGGGGAGCTGTTTTTT. This translates into CSASRTANTGELFF.

This chain links TRBV5-1 with TRBJ1-6; 8 bases map to TRBD1. Unmatched junction bases numbered 9, after V lost 0 bases and J lost 7 bases. The CDR3 runs 17 residues. CDR1 and CDR2 from the germline V gene are SGHRS and YFSETQ. CDR3 bases: TGCGCCAGCAGCTTGGGCCCAACACAGGGGGGAAATTCACCCCTCCACTTT. Its translation: CASSLGPTQGGNSPLHF.

This clone was seen a handful of times. The chain couples TRBV23-1 to TRBJ2-5, with 8 bases fitting TRBD1. TRBV23-1 is placed among ORFs of uncertain function. This CDR3 region has 13 residues. Trimming cost V 2 bases and J 7 bases; bases outside gene matches: 3. The CDR3 region is CASSQRTGWTQYF. The CDR3, as DNA: TGCGCCAGCAGTCAAAGGACAGGGTGGACCCAGTACTTC.